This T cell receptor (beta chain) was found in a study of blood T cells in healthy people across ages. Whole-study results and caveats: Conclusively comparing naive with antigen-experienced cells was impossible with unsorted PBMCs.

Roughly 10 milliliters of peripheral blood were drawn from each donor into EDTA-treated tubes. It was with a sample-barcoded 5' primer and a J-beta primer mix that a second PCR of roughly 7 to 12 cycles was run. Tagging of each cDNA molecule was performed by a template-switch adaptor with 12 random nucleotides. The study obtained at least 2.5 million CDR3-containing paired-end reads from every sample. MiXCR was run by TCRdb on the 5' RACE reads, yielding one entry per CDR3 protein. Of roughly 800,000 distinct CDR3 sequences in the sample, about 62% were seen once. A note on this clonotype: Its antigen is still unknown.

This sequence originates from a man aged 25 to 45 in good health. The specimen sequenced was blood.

Here the CDR3 DNA reads TGCAGTGCTGCCCATACTAGCGGGAGGGTGCAGTTCTTC. This encodes CSAAHTSGRVQFF. This chain connects TRBV20-1 to TRBJ2-1; TRBD2 agrees at 13 bases. The CDR3 totals 13 residues. Germline V CDR1 and CDR2: DFQATT, SNEGSKA (reference sequence). With 5 bases clipped from V and 12 bases from J, the junction kept 7 bases outside the gene matches.